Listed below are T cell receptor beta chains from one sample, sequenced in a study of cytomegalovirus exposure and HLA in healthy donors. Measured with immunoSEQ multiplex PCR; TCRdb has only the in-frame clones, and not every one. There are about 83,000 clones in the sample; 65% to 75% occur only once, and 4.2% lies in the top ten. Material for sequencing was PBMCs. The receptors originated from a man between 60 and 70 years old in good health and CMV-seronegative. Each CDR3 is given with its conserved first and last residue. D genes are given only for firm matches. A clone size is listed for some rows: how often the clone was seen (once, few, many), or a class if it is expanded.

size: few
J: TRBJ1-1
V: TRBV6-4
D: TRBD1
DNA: TGTGCCAGCAGTGCAGAGGGGGCTGGGTACACTGAAGCTTTCTTT
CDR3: CASSAEGAGYTEAFF

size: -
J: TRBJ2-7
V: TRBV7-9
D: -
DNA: TGTTCCAGCAGCTACGACAGCTACGAGCAGTACTTC
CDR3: CSSSYDSYEQYF

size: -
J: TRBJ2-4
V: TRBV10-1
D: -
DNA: TGCGCCAGCAGTGATTCTAGACTAATCTCCGACAGGCCGAAAAACATTCAGTACTTC
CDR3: CASSDSRLISDRPKNIQYF

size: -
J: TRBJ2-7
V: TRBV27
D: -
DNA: TGTGCCAGCAGTCATGGGACACCTTACGAGCAGTACTTC
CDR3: CASSHGTPYEQYF

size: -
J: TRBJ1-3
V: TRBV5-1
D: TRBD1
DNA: TGCGCCAGCAGGGACAGGGAATCTGGAAACACCATATATTTT
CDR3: CASRDRESGNTIYF

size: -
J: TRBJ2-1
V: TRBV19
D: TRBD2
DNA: TGTGCCAGTAGCCCTAGCGGGGGGCTGTCGGATGAGCAGTTCTTC
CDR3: CASSPSGGLSDEQFF

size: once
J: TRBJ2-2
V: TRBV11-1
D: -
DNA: TGTGCCAGCAGCCCCGCCGGGACTCTAGTGGTCGGGGAGCTGTTTTTT
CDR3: CASSPAGTLVVGELFF

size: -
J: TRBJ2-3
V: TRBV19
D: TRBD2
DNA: TGTGCCAGTAGACACTACGACGGGGGGTTCTCTAGCACAGATACGCAGTATTTT
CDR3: CASRHYDGGFSSTDTQYF

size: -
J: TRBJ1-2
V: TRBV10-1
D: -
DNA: TGCGCCAGCAGTCTGGCCCCGACAGTGGTCTGCTGGGGCTACACCTTC
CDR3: CASSLAPTVVCWGYTF

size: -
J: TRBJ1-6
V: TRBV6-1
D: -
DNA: TGTGCCAGCACGGAGGGAGCCCAGGGATATTCACCCCTCCACTTT
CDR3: CASTEGAQGYSPLHF

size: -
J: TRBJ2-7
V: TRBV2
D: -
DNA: TGTGCCAGCAGTGAAGTCATCGCCGGGAGTAGGTACGAGCAGTACTTC
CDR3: CASSEVIAGSRYEQYF

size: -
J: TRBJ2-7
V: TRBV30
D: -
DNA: TGTGCCTGGCGCGGGCCAGGGGAGCGCGAGCAGTACTTC
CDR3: CAWRGPGEREQYF

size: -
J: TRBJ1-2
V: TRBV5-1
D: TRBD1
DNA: TGCGCCAGCAGCTTGGGAGGGGGCCTCAACTATGGCTACACCTTC
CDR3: CASSLGGGLNYGYTF

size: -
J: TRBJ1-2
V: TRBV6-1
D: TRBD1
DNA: TGTGCCAGCAGTGAAGGACAGGGGGGGGCCTATGGCTACACCTTC
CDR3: CASSEGQGGAYGYTF

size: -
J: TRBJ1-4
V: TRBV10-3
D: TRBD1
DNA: TGTGCCATCAGTGTGGACAGGTGGGAAAAACTGTTTTTT
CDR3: CAISVDRWEKLFF

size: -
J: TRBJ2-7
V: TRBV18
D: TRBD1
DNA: TGTGCCAGCTCCCGGGGACAGGTCTACGAGCAGTACTTC
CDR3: CASSRGQVYEQYF

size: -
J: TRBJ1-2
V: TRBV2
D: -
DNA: TGTGCCAGACAGGGTTCAAGAGGCTACACCTTC
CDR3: CARQGSRGYTF

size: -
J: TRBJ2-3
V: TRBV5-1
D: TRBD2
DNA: TGCGCCAGCACTTTAGCGGGGGGTACAGATACGCAGTATTTT
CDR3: CASTLAGGTDTQYF

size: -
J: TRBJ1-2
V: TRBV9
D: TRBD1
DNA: TGTGCCAGCAGCACAAGCAAATACGGGACAGGCCTTAACTATGGCTACACCTTC
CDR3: CASSTSKYGTGLNYGYTF

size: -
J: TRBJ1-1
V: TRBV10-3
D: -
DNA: TGTGCCATCAGTGACAGGGAACTTTTAAACACTGAAGCTTTCTTT
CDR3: CAISDRELLNTEAFF

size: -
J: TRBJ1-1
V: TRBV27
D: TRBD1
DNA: TGTGCCAGCAGTTTCGCAGGGGGAATAGCTTTCTTT
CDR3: CASSFAGGIAFF

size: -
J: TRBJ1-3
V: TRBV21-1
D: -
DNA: TGTGCCAGCAGCAAAGCGGGGGGGAAACGCTCTGGAAACACCATATATTTT
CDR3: CASSKAGGKRSGNTIYF

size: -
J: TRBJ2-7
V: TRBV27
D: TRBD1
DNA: TGTGCCAGCAGCCCCGTGGACAGGGATGGCGAGCAGTACTTC
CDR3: CASSPVDRDGEQYF

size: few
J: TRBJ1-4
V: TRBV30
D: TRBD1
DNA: TGTGCCTGGAGTGTACGGGGACAGGGGGGAGAAAAACTGTTTTTT
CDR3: CAWSVRGQGGEKLFF

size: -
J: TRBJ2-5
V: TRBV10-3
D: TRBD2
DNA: TGTGCCATCAGTGAGTCGCGGAGCGGGGGACAAGAGACCCAGTACTTC
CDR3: CAISESRSGGQETQYF

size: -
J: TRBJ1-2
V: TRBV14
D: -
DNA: TGTGCCAGCAGCCAACAGGAGCGGGGTGGCTACACCTTC
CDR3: CASSQQERGGYTF

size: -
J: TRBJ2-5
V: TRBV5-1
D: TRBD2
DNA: TGCGCCAGCAGCCTGCGGGGGAGACAAGAGACCCAGTACTTC
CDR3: CASSLRGRQETQYF

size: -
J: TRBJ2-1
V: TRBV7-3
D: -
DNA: TGTGCCAGCAGCCATTATAGGGGTGGAGGGAATGAGCAGTTCTTC
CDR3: CASSHYRGGGNEQFF

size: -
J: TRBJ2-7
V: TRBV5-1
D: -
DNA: TGCGCCAGCAGCTTGGTGACAGGAAAACCCTACGAGCAGTACTTC
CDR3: CASSLVTGKPYEQYF

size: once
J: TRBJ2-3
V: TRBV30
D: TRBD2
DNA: TGTGCCTGGAGTGTCGGCCTAGCGGGGGGTAGAAGCACAGATACGCAGTATTTT
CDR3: CAWSVGLAGGRSTDTQYF

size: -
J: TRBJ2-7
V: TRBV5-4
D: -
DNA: TGTGCCAGCAGCCGGGATCACAGTACCCTCTCCCACGAGCAGTACTTC
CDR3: CASSRDHSTLSHEQYF

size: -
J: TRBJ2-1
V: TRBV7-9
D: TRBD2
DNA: TGTTCCAGCAGCTCCGGGACTACGATCAATGAGCAGTTCTTC
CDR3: CSSSSGTTINEQFF

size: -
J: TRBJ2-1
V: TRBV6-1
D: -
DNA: TGTGCCAGCAGTGATCGGGACAAGGCCCTTCGGAATGAGCAGTTCTTC
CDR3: CASSDRDKALRNEQFF

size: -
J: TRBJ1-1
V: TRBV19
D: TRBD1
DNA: TGTGCCAGTAGTAGGGGGACAGGGGAAAAACGCGCTGAAGCTTTCTTT
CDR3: CASSRGTGEKRAEAFF

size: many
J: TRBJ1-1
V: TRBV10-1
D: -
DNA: TGCGCCAGCAAGGCCAGGGAGAACACTGAAGCTTTCTTT
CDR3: CASKARENTEAFF

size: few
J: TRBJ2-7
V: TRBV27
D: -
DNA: TGTGCCAGCAGTTCCCCCGGGGGTAGCGCCTACGAGCAGTACTTC
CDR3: CASSSPGGSAYEQYF

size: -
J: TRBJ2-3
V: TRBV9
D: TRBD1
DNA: TGTGCCAGCAGCCGGGACAGTAACACAGATACGCAGTATTTT
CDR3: CASSRDSNTDTQYF

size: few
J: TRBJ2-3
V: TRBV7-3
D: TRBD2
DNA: TGTGCCAGCAGCTCAGGACTAGCTGGTGGCGATACGCAGTATTTT
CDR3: CASSSGLAGGDTQYF

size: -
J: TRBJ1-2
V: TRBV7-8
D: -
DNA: TGTGCCAGCAGCTCAGGGATGGGCTATGGCTACACCTTC
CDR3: CASSSGMGYGYTF

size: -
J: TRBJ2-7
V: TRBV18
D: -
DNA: TGTGCCAGCTCACCACCAACACCTCCCTACGAGCAGTACTTC
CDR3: CASSPPTPPYEQYF